What follows is one TCR beta chain and its context. This clone occurred once. Its binding antigen is unknown. Base quality data are lacking; no much larger clone is found one base away. These data come from a study of T cell changes during pregnancy in multiple sclerosis (dated 2019 in TCRdb). With regard to the full study: The study examined how the T cell repertoire changed over the course of pregnancy in women with multiple sclerosis.

Library preparation was by the immunoSEQ multiplex PCR assay. Here the immuneACCESS table is served through TCRdb, limited to in-frame sequences with V and J called. Missing clones are a known gap in these copies; in checked studies unresolved V genes cover under half, and the rest lacks a known reason. For this sample there are 60,000 to 65,000 clones; 92% appear just once. Around 2.8% of the sample comes from the top ten. The CDR3 covers 15 residues, taking in both the cysteine and the phenylalanine. Solely the CDR3 DNA is kept, with 45 bases framed from the first base. CDR1 and CDR2, per the germline V gene, are SGHTA and FQGNSA. The V end loses 1 base and the J end loses 0 bases, and a stretch of 9 bases separates them.

Material: peripheral blood, obtained in the second trimester of pregnancy. The chain is assembled from TRBV7-2 and TRBJ1-1; no D gene is confidently identified. The clonotype comes from a female donor in good health, enrolled as a control in a pregnancy study. The CDR3 in this case is CASSLGAGMNTEAFF. The nucleotide sequence reads TGTGCCAGCAGCTTAGGGGCAGGAATGAACACTGAAGCTTTCTTT.